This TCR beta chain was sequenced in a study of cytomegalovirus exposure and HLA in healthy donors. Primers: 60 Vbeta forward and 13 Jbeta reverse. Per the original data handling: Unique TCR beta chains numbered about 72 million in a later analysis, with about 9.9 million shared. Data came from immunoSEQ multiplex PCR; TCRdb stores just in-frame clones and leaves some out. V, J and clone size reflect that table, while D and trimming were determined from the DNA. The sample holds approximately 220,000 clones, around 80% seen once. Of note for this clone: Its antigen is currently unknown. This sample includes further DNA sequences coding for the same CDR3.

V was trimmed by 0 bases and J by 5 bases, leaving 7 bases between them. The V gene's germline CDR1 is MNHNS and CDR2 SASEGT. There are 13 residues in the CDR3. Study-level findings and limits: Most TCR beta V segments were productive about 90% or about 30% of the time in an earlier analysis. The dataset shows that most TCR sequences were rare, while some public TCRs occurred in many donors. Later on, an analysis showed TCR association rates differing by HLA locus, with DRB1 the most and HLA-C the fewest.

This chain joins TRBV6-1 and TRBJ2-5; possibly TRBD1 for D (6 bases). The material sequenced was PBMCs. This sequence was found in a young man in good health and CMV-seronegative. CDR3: CASSEAQGETQYF. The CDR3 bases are TGTGCCAGCAGTGAAGCCCAGGGGGAGACCCAGTACTTC.